The clone carrying this T cell receptor (beta chain) was seen many times. Antigen: not known. The data derive from a study of T cell repertoires in cytomegalovirus infection. The trim removed 5 bases at V and 1 base at J, leaving 11 bases unmatched. The CDR3 contains 19 residues. Looked up from germline, CDR1 is SNHLY and CDR2 is FYNNEI. Each CDR3 protein is one row after TCRdb ran MiXCR on the reads. The table has 110,000 or so distinct CDR3 sequences, about 33% seen once. The material was CD8+ T cells from cultured PBMCs, obtained from culture after CMV antigen stimulation. V is TRBV2 and J is TRBJ2-1, with 13 bases lining up with TRBD2. The clonotype comes from a human donor in good health (CMV status not recorded). Some clones in this sample may be carry-over from other donors' samples. The CDR3 here is CASSSHGTSGVRSYNEQFF. The CDR3 region has the DNA TGTGCCAGCAGTTCTCACGGGACTAGCGGGGTTCGGTCCTACAATGAGCAGTTCTTC.